Following are 19 T cell receptor beta chains from one sample sequenced in a study of CD8 T cells in Susac syndrome. Random hexamers were used to reverse transcribe roughly 0.5 to 1 ug of RNA. From the immunoSEQ multiplex PCR reads, TCRdb called clonotypes with MiXCR, one entry per CDR3 protein. The sample carries roughly 180,000 distinct CDR3 sequences, 90% to 95% recorded once. The sequenced material came from CD4+ T cells from PBMCs. These receptors came from a human donor with multiple sclerosis.

The rearrangement uses TRBV2 and TRBJ2-7; 14 bases line up with TRBD2. Trimming removed 7 bases from V and 6 bases from J; junction bases left unmatched: 11. Germline CDR1 reads SNHLY; CDR2 reads FYNNEI. CDR3 size: 16 residues. DNA of the CDR3: TGTGCCAGCATCTTAGCCCCGACTAGCGGGAGGGGCGAGCAGTACTTC. Translated, it gives CASILAPTSGRGEQYF.

The V gene is TRBV5-1, the J gene TRBJ2-7, with D perhaps given as TRBD1 or TRBD2 (5 bases each). The CDR3 is made up of 14 amino acids. Germline V gives CDR1 SGHRS, CDR2 YFSETQ. The V gene lost 5 bases and the J gene lost 5 bases, with 17 bases spanning the gap. The CDR3 loop reads CASRSGTVFHEQYF. The CDR3 DNA is TGCGCCAGCAGGTCCGGGACGGTTTTTCACGAGCAGTACTTC. The full variable domain, completed using reference TRBV5-1 and TRBJ2-7, is KAGVTQTPRYLIKTRGQQVTLSCSPISGHRSVSWYQQTPGQGLQFLFEYFSETQRNKGNFPGRFSGRQFSNSRSEMNVSTLELGDSALYLCASRSGTVFHEQYFGPGTRLTVT.

The J gene is TRBJ2-5, the V gene TRBV7-7; D ambiguous. The CDR3 is 13 amino acids. V lost 1 base and J 3 bases, leaving 6 bases between the germline ends. Looked up from germline, CDR1 is SSHAT and CDR2 is FNYEAQ (reference sequence). CDR3 sequence (DNA): TGTGCCAGCAGCTTAGTGCGCAAAGAGACCCAGTACTTC. Protein: CASSLVRKETQYF.

The chain links TRBV4-1 to TRBJ2-7; D possibly corresponds to TRBD1 (6 bases). The germline CDR1 and CDR2 sequences are MGHRA and YSYEKL. The CDR3 is 16 amino acids. V was pared by 3 bases and J by 2 bases, with 17 bases between. The CDR3: CASSHFLGDKTYEQYF. DNA for the CDR3: TGCGCCAGCAGCCACTTTCTCGGGGACAAAACCTACGAGCAGTACTTC.

This clonotype was seen a handful of times. This chain links TRBV6-5 with TRBJ1-2, with TRBD1 matching over 7 bases. The ends lost 4 bases at V and 5 bases at J; junction bases unmatched: 1. From germline, CDR1 is MNHEY and CDR2 SVGAGI. The length of the CDR3 is 12 residues. The CDR3 loop reads CASSLQGYGYTF. The CDR3 DNA follows: TGTGCCAGCAGTTTACAGGGGTATGGCTACACCTTC.

This sequence joins TRBV29-1 and TRBJ2-1; D is uncertain. Germline assignment: CDR1 SQVTM and CDR2 ANQGSEA. This CDR3 region has 11 residues. V shed 8 bases and J shed 5 bases, with 10 bases lying between them. The DNA for the CDR3 is TGCAGCCTCTTTGGGGACAATGAGCAGTTCTTC. It is translated as CSLFGDNEQFF.

The V gene is TRBV3-1, the J gene TRBJ2-7; weak D call: TRBD1 (6 bases). This CDR3 spans 13 amino acids. Germline CDR1 and CDR2: LGHDT and YNNKEL (reference sequence). Trimming stripped 1 base from V and 8 bases from J, with 12 bases between. DNA of the CDR3: TGTGCCAGCAGCCAAGGTCGTCAGGGGCAGCAGTACTTC. This translates into CASSQGRQGQQYF.

The genes are TRBV12-3 or TRBV12-4 and TRBJ2-5; no clear D gene. The CDR3 has 14 amino acids. V lost 5 bases and J lost 4, with 14 bases in between. The CDR3 region is CASSPVEYPETQYF. DNA for the CDR3: TGTGCCAGCAGTCCCGTCGAGTACCCAGAGACCCAGTACTTC.

The genes are TRBV19 and TRBJ1-5; D unclear. The CDR3 extends over 16 amino acids. Trimming removed 6 bases at V and 10 bases at J, with 25 bases between. Per germline, CDR1 LNHDA and CDR2 SQIVND (reference sequence). CDR3 nucleotide sequence: TGTGCCAGTAGAAAAGCGACAAGAGGATCAATGTTTCCCCAGCATTTT. Amino acid sequence: CASRKATRGSMFPQHF.

Only a few counts were recorded for this clonotype. V is TRBV20-1 and J is TRBJ1-2; D is unclear. Germline V CDR1 and CDR2: DFQATT, SNEGSKA (reference sequence). V lost 3 bases and J lost 1, with 9 bases in between. CDR3 length: 13 amino acids. This chain's CDR3 is CSARQPLNYGYTF. The CDR3 DNA follows: TGCAGTGCTAGGCAGCCGCTTAACTATGGCTACACCTTC.

The rearrangement joins TRBV7-2 to TRBJ1-2; 8 bases map to TRBD1. Germline V CDR1 and CDR2: SGHTA, FQGNSA. The CDR3 loop spans 13 amino acids. V dropped 4 bases and J dropped 8; count of bases not matched to a gene: 6. CDR3 in DNA: TGTGCCAGCAGCTCGACAGGGGCGGGGGGCTACACCTTC. Translated, it gives CASSSTGAGGYTF.

The gene calls are TRBV6-5 and TRBJ2-5; D possibly matches TRBD1 or TRBD2 (5 bases each). CDR3 length: 13 residues. CDR1 is MNHEY, CDR2 SVGAGI, per germline. Trimming left V 7 bases short and J 4 bases short, with 13 bases between. The DNA of the CDR3 is TGTGCCAGCACCCCGCCGAGGGGAGAGACCCAGTACTTC. It encodes CASTPPRGETQYF.

The rearrangement joins TRBV5-1 to TRBJ2-2; D is possibly TRBD1 or TRBD2 (5 bases each). V gave up 7 bases and J gave up 7 bases, with 11 bases separating them. In germline, CDR1 is SGHRS, CDR2 YFSETQ. The CDR3 is made up of 12 amino acids. CDR3 in amino acids: CASRRGDGELFF. CDR3 nucleotide sequence: TGCGCCAGCCGACGGGGCGACGGGGAGCTGTTTTTT.

CDR3 coding DNA: TGTGCCAGCAGAGGGGCGGGGGAGACTGAAGCTTTCTTT. Translation gives CASRGAGETEAFF. The chain joins TRBV9 to TRBJ1-1; D might be TRBD1 (5 bases). V dropped 5 bases and J dropped 5 bases, with 13 bases sitting between them. The CDR3 length is 13 residues. CDR1 SGDLS and CDR2 YYNGEE come from the germline V gene.

The V call is TRBV28, the J call TRBJ2-3; a possible D gene is TRBD1 (6 bases). There are 13 residues in the CDR3. Germline values: CDR1 MDHEN, CDR2 SYDVKM. V lost 10 bases to trimming and J lost 2 bases, with 13 bases between them. CDR3 coding DNA: TGTGCCACCTCAGACAGGACCACAGATACGCAGTATTTT. Encoded protein: CATSDRTTDTQYF.

This rearrangement joins TRBV7-9 to TRBJ2-7; D is ambiguous. In germline, CDR1 is SEHNR, CDR2 FQNEAQ (reference sequence). V lost 2 bases and J lost 12, with 11 bases in between. CDR3 length equals 11 residues. CDR3 coding DNA: TGTGCCAGCAGCTTAAACGCCTTAGCGTACTTC. It translates to CASSLNALAYF. Looking up the rest from reference TRBV7-9 and TRBJ2-7 gives the full variable domain: DTGVSQNPRHKITKRGQNVTFRCDPISEHNRLYWYRQTLGQGPEFLTYFQNEAQLEKSRLLSDRFSAERPKGSFSTLEIQRTEQGDSAMYLCASSLNALAYFGPGTRLTVT.

This clonotype was found a few times. The chain links TRBV12-3 or TRBV12-4 to TRBJ1-3; D is uncertain. With 2 bases removed from V and 7 bases from J, the gap between germline ends came to 6 bases. The CDR3 covers 12 residues. Here the CDR3 reads CASSLSENTIYF. The CDR3, as DNA: TGTGCCAGCAGTTTATCCGAGAACACCATATATTTT.

This chain links TRBV5-8 with TRBJ2-1, with 10 positions matching TRBD2. The V gene end was trimmed by 0 bases and the J gene end by 4 bases; junction bases not matched to a gene: 4. Germline values: CDR1 SGHTS, CDR2 YDEGEE. The CDR3 runs to 16 residues. The CDR3, as DNA: TGTGCCAGCAGCTTGGGGACTAGCGGATGGTACAATGAGCAGTTCTTC. It translates to CASSLGTSGWYNEQFF.

This sequence joins TRBV19 and TRBJ2-1, with TRBD1 matching over 10 bases. V gave up 9 bases and J gave up 2 bases; unmatched junction bases: 4. The CDR3 spans 14 residues. The germline V gene encodes CDR1 LNHDA and CDR2 SQIVND (reference sequence). Written as DNA, the CDR3 is TGTGCCAGCCCAGACAGGGGGCCCTACAATGAGCAGTTCTTC. Translated, it gives CASPDRGPYNEQFF.